The 32 T cell receptor beta chains reported below all come from one sample, sequenced in a study of beta chain features in type 1 diabetes. No antigen is known for these receptors. Broader study findings: In all four CD4+ subsets, TCRB CDR3 length was significantly, moderately reduced in type 1 diabetes.

All of the isolated RNA was reverse transcribed, so expressed TCRB transcripts were sequenced. Profiled with immunoSEQ multiplex PCR; TCRdb holds only in-frame clones, not every one. Seen here are some 150,000 clones, approximately 8.7% observed once, and the top ten hold under 0.75%. The sequencing sample was made of central memory CD4+ T cells from blood. These receptors were obtained from a woman aged 25 to 39 with type 1 diabetes.

Only a few counts were recorded for this clone. V and J are TRBV5-1 and TRBJ2-7, with D possibly matching TRBD2 (5 bases). V was trimmed by 4 bases and J by 3 bases, leaving 14 bases between them. The CDR3 runs to 14 residues. Germline V gene data show CDR1 as SGHRS and CDR2 as YFSETQ. The CDR3 DNA reads as TGCGCCAGCAGCCAGGACCCTGAGGGCTACGAGCAGTACTTC. Its translation: CASSQDPEGYEQYF. Full variable domain (remainder filled in from reference TRBV5-1 and TRBJ2-7): KAGVTQTPRYLIKTRGQQVTLSCSPISGHRSVSWYQQTPGQGLQFLFEYFSETQRNKGNFPGRFSGRQFSNSRSEMNVSTLELGDSALYLCASSQDPEGYEQYFGPGTRLTVT.

This clone was recorded a few times. The genes are TRBV29-1 and TRBJ2-7; 11 nucleotides agree with TRBD2. CDR3 length equals 15 residues. V gave up 3 bases and J gave up 7 bases; unmatched junction bases: 11. Germline loops: CDR1 SQVTM, CDR2 ANQGSEA. CDR3 sequence: CSVEFRGLAEGEQYF. CDR3 DNA: TGCAGCGTTGAGTTTAGGGGACTAGCGGAAGGGGAGCAGTACTTC.

The chain links TRBV5-6 to TRBJ1-2, with D possibly being TRBD1 (6 bases). The length of the CDR3 is 14 residues. The germline V gene has CDR1 SGHDT and CDR2 YYEEEE. Trimming left V 4 bases short and J 4 bases short, with 14 bases between. The CDR3 DNA reads as TGTGCCAGCAGCATGGCACAGGGAAGCTATGGCTACACCTTC. Translation gives CASSMAQGSYGYTF.

There are a few counts of this clone. This chain joins TRBV18 and TRBJ2-7; TRBD1 agrees at 8 bases. The CDR3 has 13 residues. The J segment lost 4 bases and the V segment lost 4 bases, leaving 3 bases of the junction unmatched. The germline CDR1 and CDR2 sequences are KGHSH and LQKENI. CDR3 coding DNA: TGTGCCAGCTCACTCCGGGACAGGTACGAGCAGTACTTC. Translated: CASSLRDRYEQYF.

This clone was seen a few times. This specimen includes other DNA sequences encoding the same CDR3. J is TRBJ2-6 and V is TRBV28; D remains ambiguous. Germline lookup yields CDR1 MDHEN and CDR2 SYDVKM. The CDR3 extends over 15 amino acids. The V and J ends lost 2 bases and 0 bases respectively, with 5 bases between them. The CDR3 spells CASSLGLSGANVLTF. In nucleotides, the CDR3 is TGTGCCAGCAGTTTAGGGCTCTCTGGGGCCAACGTCCTGACTTTC.

This clone was observed a handful of times. CDR3 DNA sequence: TGTGCCAGCACCAGGACAGGGAACACTGAAGCTTTCTTT. Protein: CASTRTGNTEAFF. The chain couples TRBV11-2 to TRBJ1-1, with 7 bases matching TRBD1. The CDR3 sequence is 13 residues long. Germline V gene sequence: CDR1 SGHAT, CDR2 FQNNGV. Germline trimming cut 7 bases from V and 1 base from J; bases unmatched to any gene: 3.

V and J are TRBV2 and TRBJ1-2; no definite D call. Germline CDR1 and CDR2: SNHLY and FYNNEI. The CDR3 consists of 17 residues. Trimming left V 0 bases short and J 3 bases short, with 17 bases between. CDR3 region: CASSEAPGRGGHYGYTF. The DNA of the CDR3 is TGTGCCAGCAGTGAAGCTCCGGGCCGGGGAGGTCACTATGGCTACACCTTC.

V usage is TRBV19 and J usage is TRBJ2-1, with D tentatively TRBD1 (6 bases). V lost 6 bases to trimming and J lost 3 bases, with 12 bases between them. Germline loops: CDR1 LNHDA, CDR2 SQIVND (reference sequence). The CDR3 contains 14 residues. CDR3 residues: CASRDRSFYNEQFF. The DNA of the CDR3 is TGTGCCAGTAGGGACAGATCATTCTACAATGAGCAGTTCTTC. The full variable domain, rest sourced from reference TRBV19 and TRBJ2-1, is DGGITQSPKYLFRKEGQNVTLSCEQNLNHDAMYWYRQDPGQGLRLIYYSQIVNDFQKGDIAEGYSVSREKKESFPLTVTSAQKNPTAFYLCASRDRSFYNEQFFGPGTRLTVL.

This chain joins TRBV6-6 and TRBJ2-3, with 10 bases fitting TRBD1. This CDR3 comprises 15 residues. From germline, CDR1 is MNHNY and CDR2 SVGAGI (reference sequence). V lost 2 bases and J lost 3; bases outside the gene matches: 2. CDR3 region: CASSYGTGETDTQYF. Here the CDR3 DNA reads TGTGCCAGCAGTTACGGGACAGGGGAAACAGATACGCAGTATTTT.

V gene TRBV9 combines with J gene TRBJ2-5; D possibly corresponds to TRBD1 (5 bases). V was shortened by 3 bases and J by 7 bases, with 16 bases between the two germline ends. Per the germline V gene, CDR1 is SGDLS and CDR2 is YYNGEE. The CDR3 loop spans 14 amino acids. The CDR3 DNA reads TGTGCCAGCAGCGAACTTACAGGATCTCCGACCCAGTACTTC. It is translated as CASSELTGSPTQYF.

The table lists this clone with a few counts. The chain combines TRBV9 with TRBJ2-3; TRBD2 might be the D (6 bases). V was clipped by 0 bases and J by 1 base, with 9 bases between them. The CDR3 sequence is 15 residues long. Germline CDR1 is SGDLS and CDR2 is YYNGEE. CDR3 protein: CASSVGQRGTDTQYF. DNA of the CDR3: TGTGCCAGCAGCGTAGGCCAGCGGGGCACAGATACGCAGTATTTT.

This rearrangement joins TRBV18 to TRBJ1-2; tentatively, D is TRBD1 (6 bases). The germline gives CDR1 KGHSH, CDR2 LQKENI. The ends were cut back, 0 bases at V and 5 bases at J, with 13 bases in the middle. The CDR3 sequence is 15 residues long. The chain's CDR3 is CASSPPTGPGYGYTF. CDR3 DNA sequence: TGTGCCAGCTCACCACCGACAGGTCCAGGGTATGGCTACACCTTC.

A few counts support this clone. This chain connects TRBV2 to TRBJ2-5, with TRBD2 matching over 12 bases. The ends lost 7 bases at V and 11 bases at J; junction bases unmatched: 8. The CDR3 extends over 13 amino acids. Germline V gives CDR1 SNHLY, CDR2 FYNNEI. CDR3 residues: CASTSGRAQEQYF. Here the CDR3 DNA reads TGTGCCAGCACTAGCGGGAGGGCTCAAGAGCAGTACTTC.

This clone was detected only a few times. This chain links TRBV5-1 with TRBJ2-7; TRBD1 agrees at 8 bases. Germline CDR1 and CDR2: SGHRS and YFSETQ. Trimming at V came to 3 bases and at J to 5 bases, leaving 4 bases not matched to a gene. The CDR3 has 13 residues. CDR3 nucleotides: TGCGCCAGCAGCTCAGGGACAGGCGACGAGCAGTACTTC. It is translated as CASSSGTGDEQYF.

V usage is TRBV28 and J usage is TRBJ1-2, with 9 bases matching TRBD1. Germline-derived CDR1 and CDR2 are MDHEN and SYDVKM. This CDR3 region has 14 residues. Trimming at V came to 5 bases and at J to 4 bases, leaving 5 bases not matched to a gene. CDR3 region: CASSPGQGPYGYTF. In DNA, the CDR3 is TGTGCCAGCAGTCCTGGACAGGGGCCCTATGGCTACACCTTC.

This clone was recorded a few times. Other DNA sequences in the same sample also yield this CDR3. The chain is built from TRBV19 and TRBJ2-6; no firm D call. Trimming took off 4 bases at V and 0 bases at J, with 4 bases between the two ends. CDR3 size: 14 residues. Germline V CDR1 and CDR2: LNHDA, SQIVND (reference sequence). The CDR3 loop is CASSSSSGANVLTF. In nucleotides, the CDR3 is TGTGCCAGTAGTAGCAGCTCTGGGGCCAACGTCCTGACTTTC.

The chain joins TRBV4-1 to TRBJ2-3, with D tentatively TRBD2 (5 bases). The CDR3 covers 15 residues. V dropped 0 bases and J dropped 6 bases, with 13 bases sitting between them. CDR1 and CDR2 from the germline V gene are MGHRA and YSYEKL. DNA for the CDR3: TGCGCCAGCAGCCAAGATAAGGCTCGGGATGATACGCAGTATTTT. Amino acids: CASSQDKARDDTQYF.

This chain uses TRBV7-6 with TRBJ1-5; D is ambiguous. CDR3 size: 13 residues. Germline loops: CDR1 SGHVS, CDR2 FNYEAQ. Trimming stripped 1 base from V and 6 bases from J, with 7 bases between. CDR3 sequence: CASSLGTSQPQHF. CDR3 bases: TGTGCCAGCAGCTTAGGCACGAGTCAGCCCCAGCATTTT. The variable domain in full, with the rest retrieved from reference TRBV7-6 and TRBJ1-5, is GAGVSQSPRYKVTKRGQDVALRCDPISGHVSLYWYRQALGQGPEFLTYFNYEAQQDKSGLPNDRFSAERPEGSISTLTIQRTEQRDSAMYRCASSLGTSQPQHFGDGTRLSIL.

The chain has TRBV5-1 and TRBJ1-1, with TRBD1 as a possible D gene (6 bases). From germline, CDR1 is SGHRS and CDR2 YFSETQ. V lost 4 bases and J lost 1, with 11 bases in between. This CDR3 is built from 14 residues. The CDR3 DNA follows: TGCGCCAGCAGCGCGGACAGCCAGAACACTGAAGCTTTCTTT. Translated, it gives CASSADSQNTEAFF.

The chain links TRBV11-2 to TRBJ2-2; 12 bases agree with TRBD2. Unmatched junction bases numbered 8, after V lost 6 bases and J lost 6 bases. This CDR3 comprises 16 residues. Germline CDR1 and CDR2: SGHAT and FQNNGV. This CDR3 is CASSGGLAGSPGELFF. The CDR3 region has the DNA TGTGCCAGCAGTGGCGGACTAGCGGGGTCCCCCGGGGAGCTGTTTTTT.

The J gene is TRBJ2-7, the V gene TRBV27; D is possibly TRBD2 (6 bases). The CDR3 contains 14 residues. The V end lost 2 bases, the J end lost 2 bases, and 10 bases lay between the germline ends. CDR1 is MNHEY, CDR2 SMNVEV, per germline (reference sequence). CDR3 bases: TGTGCCAGCAGTTTAACGGGAGCACCCTACGAGCAGTACTTC. This gives the protein CASSLTGAPYEQYF.

This chain joins TRBV2 and TRBJ2-7, with D maybe TRBD1 (5 bases). CDR1 is SNHLY, CDR2 FYNNEI, per germline. V lost 6 bases, J lost 2 bases, and 14 bases lay in between. The CDR3 extends over 14 amino acids. CDR3 loop: CASSLRARTYEQYF. The CDR3 DNA follows: TGTGCCAGCAGCCTCAGGGCGAGGACCTACGAGCAGTACTTC.

The genes are TRBV7-2 and TRBJ2-4; D unclear. V lost 5 bases to trimming and J lost 9 bases, with 11 bases between them. Germline-derived CDR1 and CDR2 are SGHTA and FQGNSA. The CDR3 is 12 residues long. For the CDR3, the DNA is TGTGCCAGCAGCCAGGAAAGACGCATTCAGTACTTC. Protein product: CASSQERRIQYF.

The chain has TRBV6-4 and TRBJ1-2, with a weak D call TRBD1 (6 bases). Per germline, CDR1 MRHNA and CDR2 SNTAGT. The CDR3 has 12 residues. V was pared by 9 bases and J by 7 bases, with 15 bases between. CDR3 DNA sequence: TGTGCCAGTTATGGCAGGGGCGTTGGCTACACCTTC. As protein: CASYGRGVGYTF.

The chain joins TRBV9 to TRBJ1-1; D is possibly TRBD1 (6 bases). V was clipped by 0 bases and J by 4 bases, with 10 bases between them. The CDR3 is 14 residues long. Germline V gives CDR1 SGDLS, CDR2 YYNGEE. Written as DNA, the CDR3 is TGTGCCAGCAGCGTAGGATCAGGGGCCACTGAAGCTTTCTTT. Its translation: CASSVGSGATEAFF.

V usage is TRBV9 and J usage is TRBJ1-4, with 7 bases lining up with TRBD1. CDR1 and CDR2 from the germline V gene are SGDLS and YYNGEE. The CDR3 consists of 14 residues. J lost 8 bases, V lost 3 bases, and 7 bases had no gene match. The DNA of the CDR3 is TGTGCCAGCAGCGCGACAGGGTGGGGGGAAAAACTGTTTTTT. It specifies CASSATGWGEKLFF.

V usage is TRBV29-1 and J usage is TRBJ2-3, with 14 bases aligning to TRBD2. The CDR3 runs 16 residues. The V gene's germline CDR1 is SQVTM and CDR2 ANQGSEA. Losses at the gene ends were 6 bases for V and 2 bases for J; bases not matched to a gene: 7. Here the CDR3 DNA reads TGCAGCGTACGTGGGACTAGCGGGAGTGCCACAGATACGCAGTATTTT. Amino acid sequence: CSVRGTSGSATDTQYF.

The chain employs TRBV30 and TRBJ2-7; 10 nucleotides align to TRBD2. This CDR3 has 15 amino acids. The V segment lost 3 bases and the J segment 5 bases; nucleotides outside the gene matches: 10. The germline CDR1 and CDR2 sequences are GTSNPN and SVGIG (reference sequence). The CDR3 is CAWSHSGRPEDEQYF. For the CDR3, the DNA is TGTGCCTGGAGCCATAGCGGGAGGCCGGAGGACGAGCAGTACTTC.

The sample holds a few counts of this clone. The chain couples TRBV7-8 to TRBJ2-4, with a possible D match to TRBD1 (6 bases). Germline-derived CDR1 and CDR2 are SGHVS and FQNEAQ. Trimming removed 4 bases from V and 12 bases from J, with 16 bases in between. The CDR3 runs to 13 residues. DNA for the CDR3: TGTGCCAGCAGCTCGGACGGACGAGGGGGTCAGTACTTC. Encoded protein: CASSSDGRGGQYF.

This clone has just a few counts. The chain couples TRBV5-1 to TRBJ2-1, with D perhaps matching TRBD2 (5 bases). The germline gives CDR1 SGHRS, CDR2 YFSETQ. Trimming took off 9 bases at V and 1 base at J, with 20 bases between the two ends. This CDR3 has 16 residues. The CDR3 here is CATTDSPSWSYNEQFF. The CDR3, as DNA: TGCGCCACCACGGACTCCCCCAGTTGGTCCTACAATGAGCAGTTCTTC.

This clone was counted a few times. This rearrangement joins TRBV6-5 to TRBJ2-1; 10 bases align to TRBD2. The trim removed 5 bases at V and 8 bases at J, leaving 9 bases unmatched. This CDR3 comprises 15 residues. Germline lookup yields CDR1 MNHEY and CDR2 SVGAGI. This CDR3 is CASSTSSGSLDEQFF. The CDR3 DNA reads as TGTGCCAGCAGTACTTCTAGCGGGAGTTTAGATGAGCAGTTCTTC.

In its sample, this clone was seen a few times. The chain carries TRBV28 and TRBJ2-1, with 12 bases that match TRBD2. The CDR3 totals 16 residues. The germline CDR1 and CDR2 sequences are MDHEN and SYDVKM. J gave up 14 bases and V 2 bases, and 13 bases lay outside the gene matches. In DNA, the CDR3 is TGTGCCAGCAGTTTAACTCGGGTGACTAGCGGGAGTCCCGAGTTCTTC. Amino acids: CASSLTRVTSGSPEFF.